The sequence of this TCR beta chain was determined in a study of blood T cells in healthy people across ages. Broader study findings: Fewer expanded clones and more diversity marked long-lived versus aged donors. With naive T cell percentage, TCR beta diversity showed a strong correlation. Diversity was estimated from one million T cells, and these estimates were considered underestimates.

This clonotype appeared a few times. What it recognizes is unknown. Germline CDR1 and CDR2: LGHNA and YSLEER. V was shortened by 0 bases and J by 7 bases, with 11 bases between the two germline ends. The CDR3 spans 14 residues. Sample-barcoded 5' priming and a J-beta primer mix drove a second PCR of about 7 to 12 cycles. One entry per CDR3 protein results from TCRdb running MiXCR on the 5' RACE reads. The profile shows 1.5 million to 2 million distinct CDR3 sequences, approximately 50% of them singletons. The material sequenced was blood. The source of this sequence is a middle-aged woman in good health. The chain joins TRBV4-3 to TRBJ2-3; weak D call: TRBD2 (5 bases). The chain's CDR3 is CASSQDLRAHTQYF. For the CDR3, the DNA is TGCGCCAGCAGCCAAGATCTGCGGGCACATACGCAGTATTTT.